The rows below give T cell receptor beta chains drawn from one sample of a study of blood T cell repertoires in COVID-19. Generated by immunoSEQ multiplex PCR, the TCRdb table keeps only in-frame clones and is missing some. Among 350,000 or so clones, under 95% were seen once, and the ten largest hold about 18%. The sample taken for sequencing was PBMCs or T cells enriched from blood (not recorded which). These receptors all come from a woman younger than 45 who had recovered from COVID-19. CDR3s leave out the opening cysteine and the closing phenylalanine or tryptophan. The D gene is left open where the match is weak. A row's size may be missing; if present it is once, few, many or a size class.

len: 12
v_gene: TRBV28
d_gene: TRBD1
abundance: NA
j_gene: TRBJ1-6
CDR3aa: ASSRTGGRVSLH

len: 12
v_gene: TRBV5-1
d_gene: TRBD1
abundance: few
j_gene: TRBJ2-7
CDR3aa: ASSPSGQAYEQY

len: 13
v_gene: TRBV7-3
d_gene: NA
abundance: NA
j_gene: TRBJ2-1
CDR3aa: ASSLGGTMNNEQF

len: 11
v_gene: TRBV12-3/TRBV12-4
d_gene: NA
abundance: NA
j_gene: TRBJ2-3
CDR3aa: ASRRTSTDTQY

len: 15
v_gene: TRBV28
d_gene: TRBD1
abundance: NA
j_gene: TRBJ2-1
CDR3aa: ASRQPSTGGRKNEQF

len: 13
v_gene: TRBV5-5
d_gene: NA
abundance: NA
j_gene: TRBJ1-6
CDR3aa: ASSLTGVYNSPLH

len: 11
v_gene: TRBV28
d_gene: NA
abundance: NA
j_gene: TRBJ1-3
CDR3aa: ASTEGSGNTIY

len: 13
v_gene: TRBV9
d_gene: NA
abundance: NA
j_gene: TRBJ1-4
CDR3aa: ASSPQGLANEKLF

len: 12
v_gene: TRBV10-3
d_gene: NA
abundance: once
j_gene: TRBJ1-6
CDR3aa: ATSDSSYNSPLH

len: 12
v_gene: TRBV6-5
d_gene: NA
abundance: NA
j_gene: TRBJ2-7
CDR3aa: ASSYDRASYEQY

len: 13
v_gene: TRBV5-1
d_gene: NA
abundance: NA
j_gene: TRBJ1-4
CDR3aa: ASSPGVGAEEKLF